Listed below are T cell receptor beta chains from one sample, sequenced in a study of blood T cell repertoires in COVID-19. Profiling relied on immunoSEQ multiplex PCR, and the TCRdb table lists in-frame clones only, not all of them. Here the sample spans around 300,000 clones, 80% to 90% being singletons. The sample consisted of peripheral blood. The receptors stem from a woman aged 25 to 39 with active or convalescent COVID-19. The CDR3 runs from the conserved cysteine through the conserved F or W. The order of the fields is V gene, clone size, J gene, D gene, CDR3 protein, CDR3 DNA. The D gene is left open where the match is weak. Part of the rows lack a size; the others show once, few, many or a class for expanded clones.

V gene: TRBV18
clone size: once
J gene: TRBJ2-1
D gene: TRBD2
CDR3 protein: CASSPAGGSFSNEQFF
CDR3 DNA: TGTGCCAGCTCACCGGCGGGGGGTTCCTTTTCTAATGAGCAGTTCTTC

V gene: TRBV6-5
clone size: NA
J gene: TRBJ1-1
D gene: NA
CDR3 protein: CASSYGGRGTEAFF
CDR3 DNA: TGTGCCAGCAGTTACGGGGGCCGGGGCACTGAAGCTTTCTTT

V gene: TRBV23-1
clone size: NA
J gene: TRBJ1-5
D gene: NA
CDR3 protein: CASWRMGHSNQPQHF
CDR3 DNA: TGCGCCAGCTGGCGAATGGGCCATAGCAATCAGCCCCAGCATTTT

V gene: TRBV10-2
clone size: few
J gene: TRBJ2-7
D gene: NA
CDR3 protein: CASSPTGTRGNEQYF
CDR3 DNA: TGCGCCAGCAGTCCTACAGGGACCCGAGGGAACGAGCAGTACTTC

V gene: TRBV30
clone size: NA
J gene: TRBJ1-1
D gene: NA
CDR3 protein: CAWTVGGMGTEAFF
CDR3 DNA: TGTGCCTGGACAGTAGGAGGGATGGGCACTGAAGCTTTCTTT

V gene: TRBV12-3/TRBV12-4
clone size: NA
J gene: TRBJ2-1
D gene: NA
CDR3 protein: CASSLTLYNEQFF
CDR3 DNA: TGTGCCAGCAGTTTAACACTATACAATGAGCAGTTCTTC

V gene: TRBV4-1
clone size: NA
J gene: TRBJ1-1
D gene: NA
CDR3 protein: CASSQAESRRNTEAFF
CDR3 DNA: TGCGCCAGCAGCCAAGCTGAAAGTAGAAGGAACACTGAAGCTTTCTTT

V gene: TRBV7-9
clone size: few
J gene: TRBJ1-5
D gene: TRBD1
CDR3 protein: CASSLDRGRNQPQHF
CDR3 DNA: TGTGCCAGCAGCTTAGACAGGGGTCGGAATCAGCCCCAGCATTTT

V gene: TRBV7-2
clone size: NA
J gene: TRBJ1-6
D gene: NA
CDR3 protein: CASSLDREISPLHF
CDR3 DNA: TGTGCCAGCAGCTTAGATAGGGAGATCTCACCCCTCCACTTT

V gene: TRBV2
clone size: NA
J gene: TRBJ2-7
D gene: TRBD1
CDR3 protein: CASRDSSYEQYF
CDR3 DNA: TGTGCCAGCCGGGACAGCTCCTACGAGCAGTACTTC

V gene: TRBV19
clone size: NA
J gene: TRBJ1-2
D gene: TRBD1
CDR3 protein: CASSYGQGANYGYTF
CDR3 DNA: TGTGCCAGTAGTTACGGACAGGGGGCTAACTATGGCTACACCTTC

V gene: TRBV27
clone size: NA
J gene: TRBJ1-3
D gene: NA
CDR3 protein: CASSPPRRDFASSGNTIYF
CDR3 DNA: TGTGCCAGCAGTCCGCCTCGCCGGGACTTTGCAAGCTCTGGAAACACCATATATTTT

V gene: TRBV19
clone size: NA
J gene: TRBJ2-2
D gene: NA
CDR3 protein: CASRQVRLSPGELFF
CDR3 DNA: TGTGCCAGTAGACAAGTCCGACTTAGCCCCGGGGAGCTGTTTTTT

V gene: TRBV6-6
clone size: NA
J gene: TRBJ1-2
D gene: NA
CDR3 protein: CASRTENNYGYTF
CDR3 DNA: TGTGCCAGCAGAACAGAGAATAACTATGGCTACACCTTC

V gene: TRBV13
clone size: NA
J gene: TRBJ1-1
D gene: NA
CDR3 protein: CASSRGGGTEAFF
CDR3 DNA: TGTGCCAGCAGCCGCGGGGGAGGCACTGAAGCTTTCTTT

V gene: TRBV4-3
clone size: NA
J gene: TRBJ1-2
D gene: TRBD1
CDR3 protein: CASSTRTGASYGYTF
CDR3 DNA: TGCGCCAGCAGCACCCGGACAGGGGCTAGCTATGGCTACACCTTC

V gene: TRBV18
clone size: once
J gene: TRBJ1-1
D gene: TRBD1
CDR3 protein: CASSPAHGTGRGNTEAFF
CDR3 DNA: TGTGCCAGCTCACCCGCACACGGGACAGGGAGAGGAAACACTGAAGCTTTCTTT

V gene: TRBV7-9
clone size: few
J gene: TRBJ1-5
D gene: NA
CDR3 protein: CASSLTGQPQHF
CDR3 DNA: TGTGCCAGCAGTCTTACAGGGCAGCCCCAGCATTTT

V gene: TRBV12-3/TRBV12-4
clone size: NA
J gene: TRBJ1-2
D gene: NA
CDR3 protein: CASSLDNLYGYTF
CDR3 DNA: TGTGCCAGCAGCTTGGACAACCTCTATGGCTACACCTTC

V gene: TRBV20-1
clone size: few
J gene: TRBJ2-5
D gene: TRBD2
CDR3 protein: CSASRLAGRYQETQYF
CDR3 DNA: TGCAGTGCTAGTCGTCTAGCGGGGCGTTATCAAGAGACCCAGTACTTC

V gene: TRBV15
clone size: NA
J gene: TRBJ2-3
D gene: TRBD1
CDR3 protein: CATSRPGQGKRDTITQYF
CDR3 DNA: TGTGCCACCAGTCGTCCGGGACAGGGGAAAAGGGACACAATTACGCAGTATTTT

V gene: TRBV4-3
clone size: NA
J gene: TRBJ1-3
D gene: TRBD1
CDR3 protein: CASSQDRGRGGNTIYF
CDR3 DNA: TGCGCCAGCAGCCAAGACAGGGGGCGAGGAGGAAACACCATATATTTT

V gene: TRBV5-1
clone size: NA
J gene: TRBJ2-3
D gene: NA
CDR3 protein: CASSLLSADTQYF
CDR3 DNA: TGCGCCAGCAGCTTGTTGTCAGCAGATACGCAGTATTTT

V gene: TRBV29-1
clone size: NA
J gene: TRBJ2-1
D gene: NA
CDR3 protein: CSVESGRSYNEQFF
CDR3 DNA: TGCAGCGTTGAATCAGGGCGCTCCTACAATGAGCAGTTCTTC

V gene: TRBV7-2
clone size: NA
J gene: TRBJ1-1
D gene: NA
CDR3 protein: CASSLLAGGGAFF
CDR3 DNA: TGTGCCAGCAGCTTATTGGCAGGTGGTGGAGCTTTCTTT

V gene: TRBV30
clone size: NA
J gene: TRBJ1-2
D gene: NA
CDR3 protein: CAWSVRGNYGYTF
CDR3 DNA: TGTGCCTGGAGTGTACGAGGGAACTATGGCTACACCTTC

V gene: TRBV5-5
clone size: NA
J gene: TRBJ2-3
D gene: TRBD2
CDR3 protein: CASSLVSGGRTDTQYF
CDR3 DNA: TGTGCCAGCAGCTTGGTGTCGGGGGGGCGGACAGATACGCAGTATTTT

V gene: TRBV7-2
clone size: NA
J gene: TRBJ1-1
D gene: TRBD1
CDR3 protein: CASSLAAGQVGTEAFF
CDR3 DNA: TGTGCCAGCAGCTTAGCGGCCGGACAGGTGGGCACTGAAGCTTTCTTT

V gene: TRBV19
clone size: NA
J gene: TRBJ2-4
D gene: TRBD1
CDR3 protein: CASSIGGTGNIQYF
CDR3 DNA: TGTGCCAGTAGTATAGGGGGGACAGGAAACATTCAGTACTTC

V gene: TRBV15
clone size: once
J gene: TRBJ2-1
D gene: NA
CDR3 protein: CATQGLSSYNEQFF
CDR3 DNA: TGTGCCACCCAAGGACTATCTTCCTACAATGAGCAGTTCTTC

V gene: TRBV19
clone size: NA
J gene: TRBJ2-1
D gene: TRBD1
CDR3 protein: CASSIRGTGKENEQFF
CDR3 DNA: TGTGCCAGTAGTATAAGAGGGACAGGGAAAGAGAATGAGCAGTTCTTC

V gene: TRBV7-9
clone size: NA
J gene: TRBJ2-1
D gene: TRBD1
CDR3 protein: CASSLGSRTGGGYNEQFF
CDR3 DNA: TGTGCCAGCAGCTTAGGTAGTAGGACAGGGGGCGGTTACAATGAGCAGTTCTTC

V gene: TRBV5-4
clone size: NA
J gene: TRBJ2-1
D gene: TRBD1
CDR3 protein: CASSSQGVGGNEQFF
CDR3 DNA: TGTGCCAGCAGCTCACAGGGGGTTGGGGGGAATGAGCAGTTCTTC

V gene: TRBV6-2/TRBV6-3
clone size: NA
J gene: TRBJ2-7
D gene: NA
CDR3 protein: CASSYATLYEQYF
CDR3 DNA: TGTGCCAGCAGTTACGCTACCCTCTACGAGCAGTACTTC

V gene: TRBV9
clone size: NA
J gene: TRBJ2-1
D gene: NA
CDR3 protein: CASSVGVAGEQFF
CDR3 DNA: TGTGCCAGCAGCGTAGGAGTGGCGGGTGAGCAGTTCTTC

V gene: TRBV5-6
clone size: NA
J gene: TRBJ2-7
D gene: NA
CDR3 protein: CASSLGGGPSQYF
CDR3 DNA: TGTGCCAGCAGCTTGGGTGGGGGCCCCTCGCAGTACTTC

V gene: TRBV4-1
clone size: NA
J gene: TRBJ1-1
D gene: NA
CDR3 protein: CASSLPRRGTEAFF
CDR3 DNA: TGCGCCAGCAGCCTTCCGCGCCGAGGCACTGAAGCTTTCTTT

V gene: TRBV24-1
clone size: NA
J gene: TRBJ2-5
D gene: NA
CDR3 protein: CATSMDSGGETQYF
CDR3 DNA: TGTGCCACCAGTATGGACTCTGGAGGAGAGACCCAGTACTTC

V gene: TRBV2
clone size: NA
J gene: TRBJ2-5
D gene: NA
CDR3 protein: CASSVLETQYF
CDR3 DNA: TGTGCCAGCAGTGTTCTTGAGACCCAGTACTTC

V gene: TRBV25-1
clone size: few
J gene: TRBJ2-3
D gene: TRBD2
CDR3 protein: CASSGRGSTQSDTQYF
CDR3 DNA: TGTGCCAGCAGTGGGCGGGGGTCGACCCAATCAGATACGCAGTATTTT

V gene: TRBV19
clone size: NA
J gene: TRBJ1-5
D gene: NA
CDR3 protein: CASSPDRSNQPQHF
CDR3 DNA: TGTGCCAGTAGTCCGGACAGAAGCAATCAGCCCCAGCATTTT

V gene: TRBV5-4
clone size: NA
J gene: TRBJ1-1
D gene: NA
CDR3 protein: CASSLRRPMNTEAFF
CDR3 DNA: TGTGCCAGCAGCTTGCGGAGGCCGATGAACACTGAAGCTTTCTTT

V gene: TRBV24-1
clone size: NA
J gene: TRBJ2-1
D gene: TRBD2
CDR3 protein: CATSDPRGGSYNEQFF
CDR3 DNA: TGTGCCACCAGTGATCCGCGGGGGGGCTCCTACAATGAGCAGTTCTTC

V gene: TRBV10-3
clone size: NA
J gene: TRBJ2-1
D gene: TRBD2
CDR3 protein: CAISLLAGTVYNEQFF
CDR3 DNA: TGTGCCATCAGCCTCTTAGCGGGGACGGTATACAATGAGCAGTTCTTC

V gene: TRBV5-1
clone size: NA
J gene: TRBJ2-5
D gene: NA
CDR3 protein: CASSLQRQWETQYF
CDR3 DNA: TGCGCCAGCAGCTTGCAGCGGCAATGGGAGACCCAGTACTTC

V gene: TRBV9
clone size: NA
J gene: TRBJ1-4
D gene: TRBD1
CDR3 protein: CASSVAGGQGGEKLFF
CDR3 DNA: TGTGCCAGCAGCGTAGCCGGCGGACAGGGTGGTGAAAAACTGTTTTTT

V gene: TRBV2
clone size: NA
J gene: TRBJ1-5
D gene: NA
CDR3 protein: CASSVRVGANQPQHF
CDR3 DNA: TGTGCCAGCAGTGTCAGGGTAGGGGCTAATCAGCCCCAGCATTTT

V gene: TRBV18
clone size: NA
J gene: TRBJ2-3
D gene: NA
CDR3 protein: CASSPTYRTGDTQYF
CDR3 DNA: TGTGCCAGCTCACCTACTTACAGGACGGGAGATACGCAGTATTTT

V gene: TRBV2
clone size: NA
J gene: TRBJ1-1
D gene: NA
CDR3 protein: CASSPRQRYTEAFF
CDR3 DNA: TGTGCCAGCAGCCCCCGACAGCGCTACACTGAAGCTTTCTTT